The T cell receptor (beta chain) under discussion was sequenced for a study of shared clonotypes between healthy human individuals. Study-wide context: Three plates each covered CD4 naive and memory; CD8 naive two, CD8 memory one.

Notes on the study in general: In general, naive subsets displayed greater estimated richness than memory subsets did.

The germline V gene has CDR1 SEHNR and CDR2 FQNEAQ (reference sequence). This CDR3 spans 17 amino acids. V was trimmed by 2 bases and J by 0 bases, leaving 13 bases between them. Concerning this clone itself: Antigen specificity is unknown.

In the source study's methods: Junction-only sequences without quality scores came from ImmunoSEQ, so filtering differed. Profiled with immunoSEQ multiplex PCR; TCRdb holds only in-frame clones, not every one. D and trimming were read from the DNA, whereas the V and J calls and clone size are those reported in that table. The profile shows over 1.5 million clones, about 98% of them singletons. This clonotype was obtained from a man between 25 and 39 years old in good health. The rearrangement uses TRBV7-9 and TRBJ1-4; D remains unclear. The sequenced sample consisted of naive CD4+ T cells sorted from blood. As for subset: CD45RA+ positively selected. The CDR3 here is CASSLSTRLATNEKLFF. CDR3 DNA sequence: TGTGCCAGCAGCTTATCGACACGGTTGGCAACTAATGAAAAACTGTTTTTT.